This T cell receptor beta chain was captured in a study of somatic mutations in cytotoxic T cells in rheumatoid arthritis. The CDR3 is 12 amino acids. The germline V and J ends were trimmed by 2 bases and 11 bases, with 12 bases remaining between them. From germline, CDR1 is SEHNR and CDR2 FQNEAQ (reference sequence). The repertoire was sequenced with immunoSEQ multiplex PCR; TCRdb's copy has only in-frame clones and lacks some. The sample holds under 25,000 clones, around 85% seen once. The sequenced material came from CD8+ T cells sorted from blood. The rearrangement links TRBV7-9 to TRBJ2-5, with TRBD1 as a possible D gene (6 bases). The sequence was collected from a man aged 35 to 55 in good health. CDR3 sequence (DNA): TGTGCCAGCAGCTTACGGACAGCTGAGCAGTACTTC. Its translation: CASSLRTAEQYF.